These T cell receptor beta chains were read from a single sample in a study of cytomegalovirus exposure and HLA in healthy donors. Libraries were prepared by immunoSEQ multiplex PCR; TCRdb keeps only in-frame clonotypes and omits some of them. The data show hundreds of thousands of clones, 70% to 90% seen once. The sequenced material came from PBMCs. The receptors come from a woman aged 30 to 39 in good health and CMV-seropositive. CDR3s leave out the opening cysteine and the closing phenylalanine or tryptophan. D genes are given only for firm matches.

J gene: TRBJ2-2; CDR3 length: 10; D gene: .; V gene: TRBV29-1; CDR3 protein: SVVHGSGELF
J gene: TRBJ1-1; CDR3 length: 12; D gene: .; V gene: TRBV27; CDR3 protein: ASRYAGENTEAF
J gene: TRBJ2-1; CDR3 length: 14; D gene: TRBD2; V gene: TRBV11-2; CDR3 protein: ASIGVREGPPGEQF
J gene: TRBJ1-5; CDR3 length: 14; D gene: .; V gene: TRBV19; CDR3 protein: ASSIDRSTVNQPQH
J gene: TRBJ2-7; CDR3 length: 14; D gene: .; V gene: TRBV11-2; CDR3 protein: ASSPRGGGGTYEQY
J gene: TRBJ1-1; CDR3 length: 11; D gene: .; V gene: TRBV5-1; CDR3 protein: ASSFQGTTEAF
J gene: TRBJ2-3; CDR3 length: 15; D gene: TRBD1; V gene: TRBV28; CDR3 protein: ASSLMWTGDKSDTQY
J gene: TRBJ2-1; CDR3 length: 12; D gene: .; V gene: TRBV2; CDR3 protein: ASTGVSSYNEQF
J gene: TRBJ2-7; CDR3 length: 14; D gene: TRBD2; V gene: TRBV7-9; CDR3 protein: ASSLDGRGRAYEQY
J gene: TRBJ2-3; CDR3 length: 13; D gene: .; V gene: TRBV27; CDR3 protein: ASSRLDGFGDTQY
J gene: TRBJ2-7; CDR3 length: 14; D gene: .; V gene: TRBV5-4; CDR3 protein: ASYEGLEPTGYEQY
J gene: TRBJ2-1; CDR3 length: 13; D gene: TRBD2; V gene: TRBV15; CDR3 protein: ATSSGGRAPDEQF
J gene: TRBJ2-2; CDR3 length: 12; D gene: .; V gene: TRBV5-1; CDR3 protein: ASSLGQNTGELF
J gene: TRBJ1-3; CDR3 length: 14; D gene: .; V gene: TRBV27; CDR3 protein: ASSSITGSSGNTIY
J gene: TRBJ2-3; CDR3 length: 14; D gene: TRBD2; V gene: TRBV7-9; CDR3 protein: ASSSKSGMWTDTQY
J gene: TRBJ2-7; CDR3 length: 13; D gene: TRBD2; V gene: TRBV27; CDR3 protein: ASSLSGLAAYEQY
J gene: TRBJ2-1; CDR3 length: 13; D gene: TRBD2; V gene: TRBV5-8; CDR3 protein: ASSTRLAASDEQF
J gene: TRBJ2-5; CDR3 length: 12; D gene: .; V gene: TRBV10-3; CDR3 protein: AISESSGKETQY
J gene: TRBJ1-5; CDR3 length: 11; D gene: .; V gene: TRBV27; CDR3 protein: ASSTHSNQPQH
J gene: TRBJ1-2; CDR3 length: 10; D gene: .; V gene: TRBV29-1; CDR3 protein: SVVVGGEGYT
J gene: TRBJ1-5; CDR3 length: 12; D gene: .; V gene: TRBV2; CDR3 protein: ASNQGWGNQPQH
J gene: TRBJ1-2; CDR3 length: 12; D gene: .; V gene: TRBV29-1; CDR3 protein: SVEVADSLYGYT